The T cell receptor (beta chain) described here comes from a study of long-term antiretroviral therapy in people with HIV. This clone appeared a single time. The antigen is unknown. With survey level as its setting, the immunoSEQ assay was v3.0. Measured with immunoSEQ multiplex PCR; TCRdb has only the in-frame clones, and not every one. The sample includes tens of thousands of clones, less than 90% of them seen just once. The CDR3 covers 16 residues. The germline V gene has CDR1 PRHDT and CDR2 FYEKMQ (reference sequence). Trimming took 5 bases from V and 3 from J; bases not matched to a gene: 10. Overall study results and limits: Pre-ART clonal expansions dominated every time point's repertoire. Relative to control repertoires, HIV repertoires exhibited narrower CDR3 length ranges. Relative to transplant donor controls, diversity remained lower despite increasing after ART.

The chain uses TRBV13 and TRBJ2-7; 10 bases are shared with TRBD1. Sequencing was performed on unsorted PBMCs, taken 1 year after starting antiretroviral therapy. This receptor was identified in a man aged 18 to 35 with HIV. The CDR3 protein is CASSGPGQGTNYEQYF. The CDR3 region has the DNA TGTGCCAGCAGCGGCCCGGGACAGGGGACAAACTACGAGCAGTACTTC.